The entry that follows covers one T cell receptor (beta chain) sequence. Its antigen remains unknown. The data originate from a study of cytomegalovirus exposure and HLA in healthy donors. Points from the study as a whole: Later analysis suggested links between common viral pathogens and several top significant clusters.

Primers: 60 Vbeta forward and 13 Jbeta reverse. Original analysis: An analysis performed later counted 74 million or so unique TCR beta chains (roughly 11 million of them shared). Generated by immunoSEQ multiplex PCR, the TCRdb table keeps only in-frame clones and is missing some. V and J calls and clone size are as listed in that table; D and trimming were resolved from the DNA. Of about 160,000 clones listed, roughly 80% are singletons. The CDR3 has 14 amino acids. Unmatched junction bases numbered 5, after V lost 0 bases and J lost 6 bases. Per the germline V gene, CDR1 is SGHRS and CDR2 is YFSETQ.

The V gene is TRBV5-1, the J gene TRBJ1-1, with 7 bases lining up with TRBD1. The clonotype was recovered from a male donor in good health and CMV-seropositive. The sample was PBMCs. CDR3 in amino acids: CASSLGQGRPEAFF. For the CDR3, the DNA is TGCGCCAGCAGCTTGGGACAGGGTCGTCCTGAAGCTTTCTTT.